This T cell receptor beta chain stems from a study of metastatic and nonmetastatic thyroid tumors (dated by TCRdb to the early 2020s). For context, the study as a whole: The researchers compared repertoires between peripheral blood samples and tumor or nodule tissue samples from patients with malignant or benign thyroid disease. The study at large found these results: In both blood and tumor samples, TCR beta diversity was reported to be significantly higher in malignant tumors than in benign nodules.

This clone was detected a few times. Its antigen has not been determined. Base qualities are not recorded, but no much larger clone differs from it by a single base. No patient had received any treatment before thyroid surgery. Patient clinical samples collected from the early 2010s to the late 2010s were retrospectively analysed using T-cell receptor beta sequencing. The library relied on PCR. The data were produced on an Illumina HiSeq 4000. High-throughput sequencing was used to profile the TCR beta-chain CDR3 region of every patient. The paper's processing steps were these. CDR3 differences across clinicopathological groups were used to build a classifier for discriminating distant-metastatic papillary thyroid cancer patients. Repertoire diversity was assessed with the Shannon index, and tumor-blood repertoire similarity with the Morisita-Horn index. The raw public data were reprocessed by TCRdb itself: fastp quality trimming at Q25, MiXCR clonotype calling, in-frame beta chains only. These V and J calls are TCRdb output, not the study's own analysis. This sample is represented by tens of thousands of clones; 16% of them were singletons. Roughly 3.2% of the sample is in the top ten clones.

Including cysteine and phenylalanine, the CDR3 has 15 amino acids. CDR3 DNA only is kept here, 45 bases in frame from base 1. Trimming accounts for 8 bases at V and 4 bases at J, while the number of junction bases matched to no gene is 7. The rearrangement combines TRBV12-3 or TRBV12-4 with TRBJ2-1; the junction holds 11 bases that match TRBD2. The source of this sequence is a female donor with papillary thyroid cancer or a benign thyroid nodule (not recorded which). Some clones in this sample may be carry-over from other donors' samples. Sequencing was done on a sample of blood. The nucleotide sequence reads TGTGCCAGCGGATTGGGGACTAGCGGATACAATGAGCAGTTCTTC. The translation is CASGLGTSGYNEQFF.